A single sample is the source of the 18 T cell receptor beta chains below, sequenced in a study of blood T cell repertoires in COVID-19. The protocol was immunoSEQ multiplex PCR, while the TCRdb copy is restricted to in-frame clones and leaves out a portion. The table includes more than 90,000 clones, 60% to 85% detected once. The sequenced material came from peripheral blood. The receptors stem from an older man with acute or convalescent COVID-19.

To note about this clone: The likely explanation is a read error, given a far larger clone one base away. The chain has TRBV7-9 and TRBJ2-3; 8 bases align to TRBD2. The CDR3 has 14 residues. CDR1 and CDR2 (germline): SEHNR, FQNEAQ (reference sequence). Losses at the gene ends were 3 bases for V and 1 base for J; bases not matched to a gene: 0. CDR3 bases: TGTGCCAGCAGCTTGGGACTAGGCACAGATACGCAGTATTTT. This codes for CASSLGLGTDTQYF.

This sequence joins TRBV30 and TRBJ2-3, with 9 bases aligning to TRBD1. Germline V lookup: CDR1 GTSNPN, CDR2 SVGIG (reference sequence). The junction had 7 bases not matched to a gene; V was cut back by 7 bases and J by 5 bases. CDR3 length equals 13 residues. CDR3 nucleotide sequence: TGTGCCTCGACAGGGGGGGGCGAAGATACGCAGTATTTT. Amino acids: CASTGGGEDTQYF.

The genes are TRBV7-3 and TRBJ2-5, with D perhaps matching TRBD2 (6 bases). The CDR3 spans 15 residues. V was cut by 5 bases and J by 1 base, with 14 bases left in between. Germline CDR1 SGHTA, CDR2 FQGTGA. The CDR3 nucleotides are TGTGCCAGCAGCCCCTTGACAGCGGGCCAAGAGACCCAGTACTTC. Its protein product is CASSPLTAGQETQYF.

In this sample, this clone turned up a few times. The CDR3 region is CASSLGQGAPSYTF. CDR3 coding DNA: TGTGCCAGTAGTTTGGGACAGGGAGCGCCGTCCTACACCTTC. V is TRBV19 and J is TRBJ1-2, with TRBD1 identical over 9 bases. Germline lookup yields CDR1 LNHDA and CDR2 SQIVND (reference sequence). Trimming removed 5 bases from V and 10 bases from J; junction bases left unmatched: 11. This CDR3 has 14 amino acids. Full variable domain (rest looked up from reference TRBV19 and TRBJ1-2): DGGITQSPKYLFRKEGQNVTLSCEQNLNHDAMYWYRQDPGQGLRLIYYSQIVNDFQKGDIAEGYSVSREKKESFPLTVTSAQKNPTAFYLCASSLGQGAPSYTFGSGTRLTVV.

The chain couples TRBV7-6 to TRBJ2-6, with a possible D match to TRBD2 (6 bases). The V gene's germline CDR1 is SGHVS and CDR2 FNYEAQ. V was clipped by 4 bases and J by 0 bases, with 16 bases between them. The CDR3 extends over 18 amino acids. The CDR3 DNA sequence: TGTGCCAGCAGCTCTTACGCCCGGAGGGGCTCTGGGGCCAACGTCCTGACTTTC. Encoded protein: CASSSYARRGSGANVLTF.

J is TRBJ2-3 and V is TRBV9; 10 bases map to TRBD2. V shed 0 bases, J shed 9 bases, and the junction held 10 bases outside the gene matches. Germline V lookup: CDR1 SGDLS, CDR2 YYNGEE. The CDR3 is 16 residues long. The CDR3 reads CASSVDSSGGAGTQYF. Written as DNA, the CDR3 is TGTGCCAGCAGCGTAGATTCCAGCGGGGGGGCAGGAACGCAGTATTTT. Looking up the rest from reference TRBV9 and TRBJ2-3 gives the full variable domain: DSGVTQTPKHLITATGQRVTLRCSPRSGDLSVYWYQQSLDQGLQFLIQYYNGEERAKGNILERFSAQQFPDLHSELNLSSLELGDSALYFCASSVDSSGGAGTQYFGPGTRLTVL.

The rearrangement uses TRBV11-2 and TRBJ2-7, with 14 bases aligning to TRBD2. CDR1 is SGHAT and CDR2 is FQNNGV in the germline V gene. The length of the CDR3 is 17 residues. The trim removed 1 base at V and 0 bases at J, leaving 2 bases unmatched. The CDR3 is CASSLGTSGRFSYEQYF. The CDR3 coding sequence is TGTGCCAGCAGCTTAGGGACTAGCGGGAGGTTCTCCTACGAGCAGTACTTC.

This clone was found a few times. The chain links TRBV11-2 to TRBJ2-1; 10 nucleotides agree with TRBD1. CDR3 length: 13 amino acids. The V segment lost 5 bases and the J segment 9 bases; nucleotides outside the gene matches: 4. CDR1 and CDR2 from the germline V gene are SGHAT and FQNNGV. CDR3 sequence reads: CASSKGQGFEQFF. In DNA form, the CDR3 reads TGTGCCAGCAGCAAGGGACAGGGGTTTGAGCAGTTCTTC.

This chain uses TRBV3-1 (or the pseudogene TRBV3-2) with TRBJ2-7; 7 bases line up with TRBD1. Germline V lookup: CDR1 LGHDT, CDR2 YNNKEL (reference sequence). Trimming removed 1 base from V and 6 bases from J; junction bases left unmatched: 9. The CDR3 contains 15 residues. As DNA, the CDR3 is TGTGCCAGCAGCCAAGGACAGGGTAGATTCGGCGAGCAGTACTTC. This sequence encodes CASSQGQGRFGEQYF.

For the CDR3, the DNA is TGTGCCAGCAGCTTGGGACAGGGAATATGGGTCAACTACAATGAGCAGTTCTTC. Translation gives CASSLGQGIWVNYNEQFF. The chain recombines TRBV5-6 with TRBJ2-1, with 7 bases identical to TRBD1. Germline V gene lookup returns CDR1 SGHDT and CDR2 YYEEEE. Losses at the gene ends were 0 bases for V and 3 bases for J; bases not matched to a gene: 12. The CDR3 contains 18 residues.

Here the CDR3 DNA reads TGTGCCAGCTCCCAAGGGGTAACCGTCACAGGGAAGGAGTACACTGAAGCTTTCTTT. Amino acid sequence: CASSQGVTVTGKEYTEAFF. The rearrangement links TRBV18 to TRBJ1-1, with D tentatively TRBD1 (6 bases). The CDR3 is made up of 19 amino acids. Trimming removed 6 bases at V and 3 bases at J, with 29 bases between. Germline CDR1 is KGHSH and CDR2 is LQKENI.

The J gene is TRBJ1-3, the V gene TRBV19; D unclear. The CDR3 totals 14 residues. V gave up 8 bases and J gave up 4 bases, with 15 bases separating them. CDR1 is LNHDA and CDR2 is SQIVND in the germline V gene (reference sequence). CDR3 amino acids: CASLHLPSGNTIYF. CDR3 DNA: TGTGCCAGTCTTCATCTACCCTCAGGAAACACCATATATTTT.

This clone occurred once. The rearrangement uses TRBV4-2 and TRBJ2-1; D perhaps matches TRBD1 (5 bases). CDR3 length: 13 amino acids. The V gene lost 0 bases and the J gene lost 8 bases, with 8 bases spanning the gap. The germline gives CDR1 LGHNA, CDR2 YNFKEQ. CDR3 in amino acids: CASSQDAGHEQFF. The CDR3 DNA reads TGTGCCAGCAGCCAAGATGCAGGGCATGAGCAGTTCTTC.

V and J are TRBV6-5 and TRBJ1-6; tentative D call: TRBD1 (5 bases). This CDR3 is built from 14 residues. Germline V gives CDR1 MNHEY, CDR2 SVGAGI. The ends were cut back, 6 bases at V and 6 bases at J, with 12 bases in the middle. CDR3 in DNA: TGTGCCAGCAGGGGGGGACGGCCTAATTCACCCCTCCACTTT. Protein sequence: CASRGGRPNSPLHF.

This chain links TRBV7-3 with TRBJ2-3, with D tentatively TRBD2 (5 bases). This CDR3 comprises 18 residues. The V end was cut by 0 bases, the J end by 0 bases, with 16 bases between. Germline values: CDR1 SGHTA, CDR2 FQGTGA. The CDR3, as DNA: TGTGCCAGCAGCTTAACGAAAAGGCGGGCCGGGAGCACAGATACGCAGTATTTT. This encodes CASSLTKRRAGSTDTQYF.

This rearrangement joins TRBV27 to TRBJ2-4; 8 nucleotides line up with TRBD1. With 8 bases clipped from V and 3 bases from J, the junction kept 3 bases outside the gene matches. This CDR3 is 13 amino acids long. Germline V gene data show CDR1 as MNHEY and CDR2 as SMNVEV (reference sequence). For the CDR3, the DNA is TGTGCCAGCTCGGACAGGGACAAAAACATTCAGTACTTC. Encoded protein: CASSDRDKNIQYF.

The rearrangement uses TRBV29-1 and TRBJ2-3; the match to TRBD2 covers 9 bases. This CDR3 has 16 residues. Losses at the gene ends were 7 bases for V and 4 bases for J; bases not matched to a gene: 15. Germline CDR1 is SQVTM and CDR2 is ANQGSEA. The CDR3 loop reads CSGRGGLAVNADTQYF. The CDR3 DNA follows: TGCAGCGGGCGGGGGGGACTAGCAGTTAATGCAGATACGCAGTATTTT.

The chain uses TRBV3-1 (or the pseudogene TRBV3-2) and TRBJ2-2; D may be TRBD1 (5 bases). The CDR3 is 14 amino acids. From germline, CDR1 is LGHDT and CDR2 YNNKEL (reference sequence). V was clipped by 2 bases and J by 5 bases, with 9 bases between them. CDR3 region: CASSQSGATGELFF. CDR3 sequence (DNA): TGTGCCAGCAGCCAATCTGGGGCAACCGGGGAGCTGTTTTTT.